The 7 T cell receptor beta chains below all came from one sample that was sequenced in a study of shared clonotypes between healthy human individuals. Repertoires were generated with immunoSEQ multiplex PCR, while TCRdb's copy carries only in-frame clones and drops some. The table includes fewer than 850,000 clones, 90% detected once. Input material: memory CD8+ T cells from PBMCs. Subset reported: CD45RO+ cells pooled with CCR7-negative TemRA cells. These TCRs come from a man aged 18-30 years in good health. Some clones in this sample may be carry-over from other donors' samples.

The genes are TRBV7-9 and TRBJ1-4, with D uncertain. The CDR3 covers 14 residues. The V and J ends lost 1 base and 1 base respectively, with 4 bases between them. Per the germline V gene, CDR1 is SEHNR and CDR2 is FQNEAQ (reference sequence). The CDR3 DNA reads as TGTGCCAGCAGCTTAGGGCAAACTAATGAAAAACTGTTTTTT. It yields the protein CASSLGQTNEKLFF.

The chain combines TRBV4-1 with TRBJ2-6; 7 bases are a match to TRBD1. Looked up from germline, CDR1 is MGHRA and CDR2 is YSYEKL. The CDR3 extends over 17 amino acids. J was trimmed by 1 base and V by 4 bases; bases with no gene match: 7. The CDR3: CASSPGQLRSGANVLTF. The CDR3, as DNA: TGCGCCAGCAGCCCGGGACAGCTGAGATCTGGGGCCAACGTCCTGACTTTC.

Comment on this clone: The same CDR3 also results from other DNA sequences found in this sample. The CDR3 sequence is CASSFGGSYEQYF. CDR3 DNA: TGTGCCAGCAGCTTCGGGGGATCCTACGAGCAGTACTTC. This chain links TRBV7-9 with TRBJ2-7, with TRBD2 as a possible D gene (6 bases). The germline V gene has CDR1 SEHNR and CDR2 FQNEAQ (reference sequence). The V and J ends lost 3 bases and 1 base respectively, with 7 bases between them. The CDR3 spans 13 residues.

The chain links TRBV5-1 to TRBJ1-1; tentative D call: TRBD1 (5 bases). Germline CDR1 reads SGHRS; CDR2 reads YFSETQ. This CDR3 comprises 16 residues. The V end was cut by 4 bases, the J end by 3 bases, with 19 bases between. This CDR3 is CASSPGTALGDTEAFF. Here the CDR3 DNA reads TGCGCCAGCAGCCCGGGGACGGCACTGGGGGACACTGAAGCTTTCTTT.

The chain joins TRBV4-2 to TRBJ2-1, with 7 bases lining up with TRBD1. Looked up from germline, CDR1 is LGHNA and CDR2 is YNFKEQ. The CDR3 length is 12 residues. V lost 7 bases, J lost 6 bases, and 3 bases stayed unmatched. CDR3 DNA sequence: TGTGCCAGCACGGCAGGGGGCAATGAGCAGTTCTTC. Amino acids: CASTAGGNEQFF.

The chain recombines TRBV11-3 with TRBJ2-5; 8 bases fit TRBD1. The CDR3 consists of 15 residues. V trimming: 3 bases; J trimming: 3 bases; junction bases outside the gene matches: 6. CDR1 and CDR2 from the germline V gene are SGHNT and YENEEA. The CDR3 DNA reads TGTGCCAGCAGCTTCTCGGGACAGGTCGAAGAGACCCAGTACTTC. Protein product: CASSFSGQVEETQYF.

The chain joins TRBV19 to TRBJ1-1; D is uncertain. V shed 3 bases and J shed 1 base, with 6 bases lying between them. CDR3 size: 13 residues. The germline gives CDR1 LNHDA, CDR2 SQIVND (reference sequence). CDR3 nucleotides: TGTGCCAGTAGTATTTTAGAGAACACTGAAGCTTTCTTT. This codes for CASSILENTEAFF.